The text below deals with one T cell receptor (beta chain). Its matching antigen is unknown. This entry comes from a study of T cell repertoires in cytomegalovirus infection. Trimming shortened V by 0 bases and J by 4 bases, and 13 bases separated the two germline ends. Germline CDR1 MNHEY, CDR2 SVGAGI. The CDR3 is made up of 17 amino acids. MiXCR, applied by TCRdb to the reads, yields one record per CDR3 protein. Of around 750,000 distinct CDR3 sequences listed, 32% are singletons. Sample: cultured CD8+ T cells from PBMCs, taken from culture after CMV antigen stimulation. The receptor comes from a human donor in good health (CMV status not recorded). Some clones in this sample may be carry-over from other donors' samples. This rearrangement joins TRBV6-5 to TRBJ1-6; TRBD1 might be the D (5 bases). The CDR3 loop is CASSYSYPRAYNSPLHF. CDR3 DNA sequence: TGTGCCAGCAGTTACTCTTATCCCAGGGCTTATAATTCACCCCTCCACTTT.